The 3 T cell receptor beta chains reported below all come from one sample, sequenced in a study of shared clonotypes between healthy human individuals. Only in-frame clones appear in the TCRdb table, and some are missing; sequencing was by immunoSEQ multiplex PCR. The repertoire holds over 1.5 million clones, with roughly 98% as singletons. Source material: naive CD4+ T cells sorted from blood. Subset denoted: CD45RA+ positively selected. The receptors come from a man aged 25-40 years in good health.

The chain combines TRBV9 with TRBJ2-1, with 9 bases fitting TRBD2. The germline V gene encodes CDR1 SGDLS and CDR2 YYNGEE. This CDR3 has 16 residues. V gave up 3 bases and J gave up 6 bases; unmatched junction bases: 10. CDR3: CASSAARVLAGNEQFF. The DNA of the CDR3 is TGTGCCAGCAGCGCGGCTAGGGTACTAGCGGGCAATGAGCAGTTCTTC.

J is TRBJ2-7 and V is TRBV11-2; 11 bases are a match to TRBD2. The germline gives CDR1 SGHAT, CDR2 FQNNGV. J was trimmed by 3 bases and V by 4 bases; bases with no gene match: 5. The CDR3 extends over 15 amino acids. The CDR3 reads CASSSLLAGDYEQYF. In DNA, the CDR3 is TGTGCCAGCAGCTCCCTACTAGCGGGAGACTACGAGCAGTACTTC.

The V call is TRBV5-1, the J call TRBJ2-1, with D perhaps matching TRBD1 or TRBD2 (5 bases each). Trimming removed 4 bases at V and 2 bases at J, with 10 bases between. CDR3 size: 14 residues. In germline, CDR1 is SGHRS, CDR2 YFSETQ. The CDR3 spells CASSKEGTYNEQFF. The CDR3 bases are TGCGCCAGCAGCAAAGAGGGGACCTACAATGAGCAGTTCTTC. Filled out from reference TRBV5-1 and TRBJ2-1, the complete variable domain reads KAGVTQTPRYLIKTRGQQVTLSCSPISGHRSVSWYQQTPGQGLQFLFEYFSETQRNKGNFPGRFSGRQFSNSRSEMNVSTLELGDSALYLCASSKEGTYNEQFFGPGTRLTVL.